The clone carrying this T cell receptor beta chain has a handful of counts. One end of the junction fails to match germline, which may point to a read error. The germline V gene encodes CDR1 SEHNR and CDR2 FQNEAQ (reference sequence). The CDR3 totals 12 residues. The data stem from a study of blood T cells in healthy people across ages. The second PCR ran roughly 7 to 12 cycles with a sample-barcoded 5' primer and J-beta primers. TCRdb re-derived calls from the 5' RACE reads in MiXCR, one entry per CDR3 protein. Altogether 550,000 to 800,000 distinct CDR3 sequences are present, 32% being singletons, with the ten largest covering 15%.

This TCR derives from a woman aged 80 or older in good health. The V call is TRBV7-9, the J call TRBJ1-4, with D unresolved. Sequencing was performed on blood. The CDR3 coding sequence is TGTGCCGGCAGCCGGGGTCGGGAAAAACTGTTTTTT. It specifies CAGSRGREKLFF.